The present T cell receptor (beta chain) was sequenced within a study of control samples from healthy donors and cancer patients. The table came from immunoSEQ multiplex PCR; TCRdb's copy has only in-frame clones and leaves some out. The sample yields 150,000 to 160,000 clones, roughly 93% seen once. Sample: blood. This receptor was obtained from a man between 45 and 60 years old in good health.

CDR3 DNA sequence: TGTGCCAGCGGACTAGCGGGAACCAACACCGGGGAGCTGTTTTTT. Its translation: CASGLAGTNTGELFF. The V call is TRBV2, the J call TRBJ2-2; 12 bases match TRBD2. The ends lost 8 bases at V and 2 bases at J; junction bases unmatched: 3. From germline, CDR1 is SNHLY and CDR2 FYNNEI. The CDR3 spans 15 residues.